This T cell receptor beta chain was profiled in a study of T cell changes during pregnancy in multiple sclerosis. Produced via immunoSEQ multiplex PCR; TCRdb's table is partial and in-frame only. Among 90,000 or so clones listed, roughly 94% were seen once. V lost 0 bases, J lost 1 base, and 0 bases stayed unmatched. The CDR3 is 16 amino acids. Germline V gene data show CDR1 as MDHEN and CDR2 as SYDVKM. The rearrangement links TRBV28 to TRBJ2-2; 9 bases fit TRBD2. The sample in question was peripheral blood, obtained after pregnancy. This TCR was sampled from a female donor in good health, enrolled as a control in a pregnancy study. This CDR3 reads CASSLWTSGNTGELFF. The DNA of the CDR3 is TGTGCCAGCAGTTTATGGACTAGCGGGAACACCGGGGAGCTGTTTTTT.